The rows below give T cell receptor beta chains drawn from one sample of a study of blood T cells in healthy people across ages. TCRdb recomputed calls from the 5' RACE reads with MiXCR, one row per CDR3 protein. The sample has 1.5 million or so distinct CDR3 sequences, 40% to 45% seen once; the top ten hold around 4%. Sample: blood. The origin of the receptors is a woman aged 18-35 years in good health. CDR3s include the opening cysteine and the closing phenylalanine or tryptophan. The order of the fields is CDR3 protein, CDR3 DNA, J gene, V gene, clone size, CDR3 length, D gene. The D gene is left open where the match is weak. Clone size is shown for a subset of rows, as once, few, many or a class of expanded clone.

CDR3 protein: CASSLLGADQPQHF
CDR3 DNA: TGTGCCAGCAGTTTGTTGGGGGCGGATCAGCCCCAGCATTTT
J gene: TRBJ1-5
V gene: TRBV28
clone size: few
CDR3 length: 14
D gene: .

CDR3 protein: CASSYSQLSLRAEQYF
CDR3 DNA: TGTGCCAGCAGTTACTCCCAACTGTCTTTACGAGCGGAGCAGTACTTC
J gene: TRBJ2-7
V gene: TRBV6-6
clone size: few
CDR3 length: 16
D gene: .

CDR3 protein: CSAREGTWNGYTF
CDR3 DNA: TGCAGTGCTAGAGAGGGGACATGGAATGGCTACACCTTC
J gene: TRBJ1-2
V gene: TRBV20-1
clone size: .
CDR3 length: 13
D gene: .

CDR3 protein: CASSAQTGSGSNQPQHF
CDR3 DNA: TGTGCCAGCAGCGCTCAAACAGGGAGCGGGAGCAATCAGCCCCAGCATTTT
J gene: TRBJ1-5
V gene: TRBV7-2
clone size: .
CDR3 length: 17
D gene: .

CDR3 protein: CASTSTGMNTEAFF
CDR3 DNA: TGTGCCAGCACGTCCACGGGAATGAACACTGAAGCTTTCTTT
J gene: TRBJ1-1
V gene: TRBV27
clone size: .
CDR3 length: 14
D gene: .

CDR3 protein: CSVGRGQETQYF
CDR3 DNA: TGCAGCGTTGGAAGGGGTCAAGAGACCCAGTACTTC
J gene: TRBJ2-5
V gene: TRBV29-1
clone size: many
CDR3 length: 12
D gene: .

CDR3 protein: CSARRGRGGTEAFF
CDR3 DNA: TGCAGTGCTAGACGGGGGAGAGGGGGCACTGAAGCTTTCTTT
J gene: TRBJ1-1
V gene: TRBV20-1
clone size: .
CDR3 length: 14
D gene: .

CDR3 protein: CATSGTGGTQYF
CDR3 DNA: TGTGCCACCAGTGGTACCGGAGGGACGCAGTATTTT
J gene: TRBJ2-3
V gene: TRBV24-1
clone size: few
CDR3 length: 12
D gene: .

CDR3 protein: CSALAQGNYGYTF
CDR3 DNA: TGCAGTGCTCTGGCGCAGGGGAACTATGGCTACACCTTC
J gene: TRBJ1-2
V gene: TRBV20-1
clone size: .
CDR3 length: 13
D gene: .

CDR3 protein: CSATRRDTQYF
CDR3 DNA: TGCAGTGCTACACGTCGAGATACGCAGTATTTT
J gene: TRBJ2-3
V gene: TRBV20-1
clone size: few
CDR3 length: 11
D gene: .

CDR3 protein: CASSLFAAATSTDTQYF
CDR3 DNA: TGTGCCAGCAGCTTATTCGCGGCTGCGACTAGCACAGATACGCAGTATTTT
J gene: TRBJ2-3
V gene: TRBV7-2
clone size: .
CDR3 length: 17
D gene: .

CDR3 protein: CSARGLSGRNPYNEQFF
CDR3 DNA: TGCAGTGCTAGGGGATTGAGCGGGAGAAACCCCTACAATGAGCAGTTCTTC
J gene: TRBJ2-1
V gene: TRBV20-1
clone size: .
CDR3 length: 17
D gene: TRBD2

CDR3 protein: CASRSGSSTDTQYF
CDR3 DNA: TGTGCCAGCAGGTCAGGGTCCAGCACAGATACGCAGTATTTT
J gene: TRBJ2-3
V gene: TRBV12-3/TRBV12-4
clone size: .
CDR3 length: 14
D gene: .

CDR3 protein: CASSEASGSTDTQYF
CDR3 DNA: TGTGCCAGCAGTGAAGCATCCGGGAGCACAGATACGCAGTATTTT
J gene: TRBJ2-3
V gene: TRBV2
clone size: many
CDR3 length: 15
D gene: .

CDR3 protein: CASSQDRRSGRGTYEQYF
CDR3 DNA: TGCGCCAGCAGCCAAGATCGGCGCAGCGGGAGGGGGACCTACGAGCAGTACTTC
J gene: TRBJ2-7
V gene: TRBV4-3
clone size: .
CDR3 length: 18
D gene: TRBD2

CDR3 protein: CASSPGQGAATNYGCTF
CDR3 DNA: TGCGCCAGCAGCCCGGGACAGGGGGCGGCCACTAACTATGGCTGCACCTTC
J gene: TRBJ1-2
V gene: TRBV4-1
clone size: .
CDR3 length: 17
D gene: TRBD1

CDR3 protein: CASSEGQTYEQYF
CDR3 DNA: TGTGCCAGCTCAGAGGGACAGACCTACGAGCAGTACTTC
J gene: TRBJ2-7
V gene: TRBV6-1
clone size: .
CDR3 length: 13
D gene: TRBD1

CDR3 protein: CASSVVGLERGTTDTQYF
CDR3 DNA: TGTGCCAGCAGCGTAGTTGGGCTAGAGAGGGGGACCACAGATACGCAGTATTTT
J gene: TRBJ2-3
V gene: TRBV9
clone size: .
CDR3 length: 18
D gene: .

CDR3 protein: CASSLEGSRPLGETQYF
CDR3 DNA: TGTGCCAGCAGTTTGGAAGGATCGCGGCCGCTTGGGGAGACCCAGTACTTC
J gene: TRBJ2-5
V gene: TRBV28
clone size: few
CDR3 length: 17
D gene: .

CDR3 protein: CAISETYRETYEQYF
CDR3 DNA: TGTGCCATCAGTGAGACATACAGGGAAACCTACGAGCAGTACTTC
J gene: TRBJ2-7
V gene: TRBV10-3
clone size: few
CDR3 length: 15
D gene: .

CDR3 protein: CASSSRARYTEAFF
CDR3 DNA: TGTGCCAGCAGCTCGCGAGCCAGGTACACTGAAGCTTTCTTT
J gene: TRBJ1-1
V gene: TRBV7-2
clone size: .
CDR3 length: 14
D gene: .

CDR3 protein: CASRDATGSNTEAFF
CDR3 DNA: TGTGCCAGCAGAGACGCGACAGGATCGAACACTGAAGCTTTCTTT
J gene: TRBJ1-1
V gene: TRBV6-2/TRBV6-3
clone size: once
CDR3 length: 15
D gene: .

CDR3 protein: CASSLGTSGGPGNEQFF
CDR3 DNA: TGCGCCAGCAGCCTCGGAACTAGCGGGGGGCCGGGGAATGAGCAGTTCTTC
J gene: TRBJ2-1
V gene: TRBV4-3
clone size: .
CDR3 length: 17
D gene: TRBD2

CDR3 protein: CASGPRLEIEQFF
CDR3 DNA: TGTGCTAGTGGTCCCAGACTAGAGATTGAGCAGTTCTTC
J gene: TRBJ2-1
V gene: TRBV12-5
clone size: .
CDR3 length: 13
D gene: .

CDR3 protein: CASSLALAGVDNEQFF
CDR3 DNA: TGCGCCAGCAGCTTGGCACTAGCGGGAGTCGACAATGAGCAGTTCTTC
J gene: TRBJ2-1
V gene: TRBV5-1
clone size: many
CDR3 length: 16
D gene: TRBD2

CDR3 protein: CASSWDRFSGNTIYF
CDR3 DNA: TGTGCCAGCAGTTGGGACAGGTTCTCTGGAAACACCATATATTTT
J gene: TRBJ1-3
V gene: TRBV6-5
clone size: .
CDR3 length: 15
D gene: TRBD1

CDR3 protein: CASSQRTGSSYNSPLHF
CDR3 DNA: TGTGCCAGCAGCCAAAGGACTGGGAGCTCCTATAATTCACCCCTCCACTTT
J gene: TRBJ1-6
V gene: TRBV3-1
clone size: many
CDR3 length: 17
D gene: .

CDR3 protein: CASSLVRRMRIGELFF
CDR3 DNA: TGTGCCAGCAGCTTAGTCCGTCGTATGCGCATCGGGGAGCTGTTTTTT
J gene: TRBJ2-2
V gene: TRBV7-9
clone size: .
CDR3 length: 16
D gene: .

CDR3 protein: CASSLGRSVAGYTF
CDR3 DNA: TGTGCCAGCAGCTTGGGGAGATCCGTGGCGGGCTACACCTTC
J gene: TRBJ1-2
V gene: TRBV7-2
clone size: .
CDR3 length: 14
D gene: .

CDR3 protein: CASSKELAGGSDTQYF
CDR3 DNA: TGTGCCAGCAGCAAGGAGCTAGCGGGGGGTTCAGATACGCAGTATTTT
J gene: TRBJ2-3
V gene: TRBV21-1
clone size: .
CDR3 length: 16
D gene: .

CDR3 protein: CASSFRLAGVDSYNEQFF
CDR3 DNA: TGTGCCAGCAGCTTCAGACTAGCGGGGGTAGATTCCTACAATGAGCAGTTCTTC
J gene: TRBJ2-1
V gene: TRBV7-6
clone size: .
CDR3 length: 18
D gene: TRBD2

CDR3 protein: CASSVGAGLVTEAFF
CDR3 DNA: TGTGCCAGCAGCGTAGGGGCAGGGCTGGTCACTGAAGCTTTCTTT
J gene: TRBJ1-1
V gene: TRBV9
clone size: .
CDR3 length: 15
D gene: .

CDR3 protein: CASSFEPGVREDEQYF
CDR3 DNA: TGTGCCAGCAGCTTCGAACCCGGAGTCAGGGAGGATGAGCAGTACTTC
J gene: TRBJ2-7
V gene: TRBV7-8
clone size: .
CDR3 length: 16
D gene: .

CDR3 protein: CASSLTGTGATEAFF
CDR3 DNA: TGCGCCAGCAGCTTGACCGGGACAGGGGCCACTGAAGCTTTCTTT
J gene: TRBJ1-1
V gene: TRBV5-1
clone size: .
CDR3 length: 15
D gene: TRBD1

CDR3 protein: CAISVGGAYTDTQYF
CDR3 DNA: TGTGCCATCAGTGTCGGGGGGGCTTACACAGATACGCAGTATTTT
J gene: TRBJ2-3
V gene: TRBV10-3
clone size: .
CDR3 length: 15
D gene: TRBD2

CDR3 protein: CASTPFSGIQETQYF
CDR3 DNA: TGTGCCAGCACCCCTTTTTCGGGGATACAAGAGACCCAGTACTTC
J gene: TRBJ2-5
V gene: TRBV6-5
clone size: .
CDR3 length: 15
D gene: .

CDR3 protein: CASSEGAGSSETQYF
CDR3 DNA: TGCGCCAGCAGCGAAGGAGCGGGGAGTAGTGAGACCCAGTACTTC
J gene: TRBJ2-5
V gene: TRBV5-1
clone size: .
CDR3 length: 15
D gene: TRBD2

CDR3 protein: CASSVGSGGAKDTQYF
CDR3 DNA: TGTGCCAGCAGTGTTGGCAGCGGGGGGGCCAAAGATACGCAGTATTTT
J gene: TRBJ2-3
V gene: TRBV2
clone size: .
CDR3 length: 16
D gene: TRBD2

CDR3 protein: CASSNLNRDRAYNSPLHF
CDR3 DNA: TGTGCCAGCAGCAACCTGAATCGGGACAGGGCCTATAATTCACCCCTCCACTTT
J gene: TRBJ1-6
V gene: TRBV21-1
clone size: .
CDR3 length: 18
D gene: .

CDR3 protein: CASSLLPGTGAYNEQFF
CDR3 DNA: TGTGCCAGCAGTCTCCTCCCCGGGACAGGGGCTTACAATGAGCAGTTCTTC
J gene: TRBJ2-1
V gene: TRBV12-3/TRBV12-4
clone size: .
CDR3 length: 17
D gene: TRBD1

CDR3 protein: CAWSLGWDQPQHF
CDR3 DNA: TGTGCCTGGAGTTTAGGATGGGATCAGCCCCAGCATTTT
J gene: TRBJ1-5
V gene: TRBV30
clone size: .
CDR3 length: 13
D gene: .

CDR3 protein: CASSLAREATF
CDR3 DNA: TGTGCCAGCAGCTTAGCGAGGGAGGCCACCTTC
J gene: TRBJ1-2
V gene: TRBV7-2
clone size: once
CDR3 length: 11
D gene: .

CDR3 protein: CASSESTLRGREVEAFF
CDR3 DNA: TGCGCCAGCAGTGAGTCGACCTTGAGGGGCAGAGAGGTTGAAGCTTTCTTT
J gene: TRBJ1-1
V gene: TRBV10-1
clone size: .
CDR3 length: 17
D gene: .

CDR3 protein: CAWSPTGGAGDTQYF
CDR3 DNA: TGTGCCTGGAGTCCAACGGGGGGAGCAGGAGATACGCAGTATTTT
J gene: TRBJ2-3
V gene: TRBV30
clone size: .
CDR3 length: 15
D gene: TRBD2

CDR3 protein: CASYDWRGSSYNEQFF
CDR3 DNA: TGTGCCAGCTACGACTGGCGGGGCAGCTCCTACAATGAGCAGTTCTTC
J gene: TRBJ2-1
V gene: TRBV7-8
clone size: .
CDR3 length: 16
D gene: .

CDR3 protein: CASSHGIRGSSTDTQYF
CDR3 DNA: TGTGCCAGCAGCCATGGCATACGGGGGTCAAGCACAGATACGCAGTATTTT
J gene: TRBJ2-3
V gene: TRBV6-2/TRBV6-3
clone size: .
CDR3 length: 17
D gene: .